Following are 24 T cell receptor beta chains from one sample sequenced in a study of blood T cells in healthy people across ages. It was with a sample-barcoded 5' primer and a J-beta primer mix that a second PCR of roughly 6 to 12 cycles was run. MiXCR, applied by TCRdb to the 5' RACE reads, yields one record per CDR3 protein. This sample has some 930,000 distinct CDR3 sequences, with 25% to 35% found just once. This sample was also put to use in a study of T cells of mothers and their children.

Sequences were obtained from blood. These receptors came from a woman aged 40-49 years in good health.

A few counts support this clonotype. This may stem from a read error, because a much larger clone lies one nucleotide away. The chain is built from TRBV12-3 or TRBV12-4 and TRBJ2-3, with a tentative D call TRBD2 (6 bases). Between the trimmed V and J ends, which lost 3 bases and 1 base, there was a span of 14 bases. The CDR3 is 16 residues long. The CDR3 sequence is CASSFLARDGTDTQYF. CDR3 nucleotide sequence: TGTGCCAGCAGTTTCCTAGCGAGGGACGGCACAGATACGCAGTATTTT.

In its sample, this clonotype was seen a few times. The chain employs TRBV7-3 and TRBJ2-3; TRBD1 agrees at 9 bases. The CDR3 is 17 residues long. V was pared by 1 base and J by 3 bases, with 8 bases of the junction left unmatched. Germline V gene data show CDR1 as SGHTA and CDR2 as FQGTGA. In DNA, the CDR3 is TGTGCCAGCAGCTTAAACGGACCGGGACAGGGAACAGATACGCAGTATTTT. Translating it yields CASSLNGPGQGTDTQYF.

J is TRBJ1-6 and V is TRBV6-5, with a tentative D call TRBD1 (5 bases). CDR3 length: 15 amino acids. Germline loops: CDR1 MNHEY, CDR2 SVGAGI. The V gene lost 0 bases and the J gene lost 7 bases, with 10 bases spanning the gap. The DNA of the CDR3 is TGTGCCAGCAGTTACTCGTGGGCAGGGAATTCACCCCTCCACTTT. It specifies CASSYSWAGNSPLHF.

This clonotype was counted between two and nine times. The rearrangement joins TRBV5-1 to TRBJ2-2; TRBD2 matches 10 bases. This CDR3 is 15 amino acids long. V trimming: 1 base; J trimming: 6 bases; junction bases outside the gene matches: 3. Germline CDR1 SGHRS, CDR2 YFSETQ. This CDR3 reads CASSLPLAGAGELFF. CDR3 coding DNA: TGCGCCAGCAGCTTGCCCCTAGCGGGGGCCGGGGAGCTGTTTTTT.

This clonotype was recorded a few times. The V call is TRBV7-2, the J call TRBJ1-6, with D perhaps matching TRBD1 (6 bases). The V end lost 6 bases, the J end lost 0 bases, and 18 bases lay between the germline ends. The CDR3 has 18 residues. Germline lookup yields CDR1 SGHTA and CDR2 FQGNSA. The CDR3: CASRPGQSLYSYNSPLHF. Here the CDR3 DNA reads TGTGCCAGCAGACCCGGACAGAGCCTCTACTCCTATAATTCACCCCTCCACTTT.

The table lists this clonotype with a few counts. The chain joins TRBV18 to TRBJ1-2, with 10 bases fitting TRBD1. CDR3 length: 14 residues. V shed 5 bases, J shed 4 bases, and the junction held 4 bases outside the gene matches. The germline CDR1 and CDR2 sequences are KGHSH and LQKENI. As DNA, the CDR3 is TGTGCCAGCTCAACCCGGGACAGGGGCTATGGCTACACCTTC. It encodes CASSTRDRGYGYTF.

This chain uses TRBV5-1 with TRBJ2-1, with D possibly TRBD1 on 6 matching bases. V was trimmed by 3 bases and J by 6 bases, leaving 10 bases between them. Per the germline V gene, CDR1 is SGHRS and CDR2 is YFSETQ. CDR3 length: 13 amino acids. The CDR3 protein is CASSSEQGNEQFF. The CDR3 DNA follows: TGCGCCAGCAGCTCAGAACAGGGCAATGAGCAGTTCTTC.

In this sample, this clonotype turned up once. One junction end disagrees with the germline gene, perhaps due to a read error. The J gene is TRBJ2-7, the V gene TRBV20-1; 8 bases are a match to TRBD1. Germline values: CDR1 DFQATT, CDR2 SNEGSKA (reference sequence). This CDR3 spans 16 amino acids. The CDR3, as DNA: TGCAGTGCTCGAGACGATTCCGGGACAGGAGCTTACGAGCAGTACTTC. Translated, it gives CSARDDSGTGAYEQYF.

This clonotype was detected a few times. The gene calls are TRBV28 and TRBJ1-4; no firm D call. V was pared by 1 base and J by 6 bases, with 6 bases between. The CDR3 has 13 amino acids. Germline assignment: CDR1 MDHEN and CDR2 SYDVKM. CDR3 residues: CASSLSEDEKLFF. CDR3 in DNA: TGTGCCAGCAGTTTATCAGAGGATGAAAAACTGTTTTTT.

This clonotype was observed at least ten times. The V call is TRBV7-2, the J call TRBJ2-7, with 8 bases fitting TRBD2. Germline CDR1 reads SGHTA; CDR2 reads FQGNSA. The V gene end was trimmed by 1 base and the J gene end by 2 bases; junction bases not matched to a gene: 7. The length of the CDR3 is 16 residues. CDR3 coding DNA: TGTGCCAGCAGCTTAGGGGAGCGGGGGATCACCTACGAGCAGTACTTC. It is translated as CASSLGERGITYEQYF. Using reference TRBV7-2 and TRBJ2-7 for the parts outside the CDR3, the full variable domain is GAGVSQSPSNKVTEKGKDVELRCDPISGHTALYWYRQSLGQGLEFLIYFQGNSAPDKSGLPSDRFSAERTGGSVSTLTIQRTQQEDSAVYLCASSLGERGITYEQYFGPGTRLTVT.

This clonotype was picked up a small number of times. The chain couples TRBV2 to TRBJ2-1; 7 bases match TRBD2. CDR3 length: 15 amino acids. Trimming cost V 5 bases and J 1 base; bases outside gene matches: 5. Germline V gene sequence: CDR1 SNHLY, CDR2 FYNNEI. The CDR3 sequence: CASSPPRGSYNEQFF. For the CDR3, the DNA is TGTGCCAGCAGTCCCCCGCGGGGGTCCTACAATGAGCAGTTCTTC. Looking up the rest from reference TRBV2 and TRBJ2-1 gives the full variable domain: EPEVTQTPSHQVTQMGQEVILRCVPISNHLYFYWYRQILGQKVEFLVSFYNNEISEKSEIFDDQFSVERPDGSNFTLKIRSTKLEDSAMYFCASSPPRGSYNEQFFGPGTRLTVL.

The chain uses TRBV5-5 and TRBJ2-1, with TRBD1 matching over 10 bases. Looked up from germline, CDR1 is SGHKS and CDR2 is YYEKEE (reference sequence). V trimming: 3 bases; J trimming: 8 bases; junction bases outside the gene matches: 5. There are 14 residues in the CDR3. CDR3 bases: TGTGCCAGCAGCTGGGGGGACAGGGGCGATGAGCAGTTCTTC. It codes for CASSWGDRGDEQFF.

This clonotype has only a few counts. The chain is built from TRBV7-2 and TRBJ2-7; D gene uncertain. Germline CDR1 SGHTA, CDR2 FQGNSA. Trimming left V 1 base short and J 4 bases short, with 20 bases between. This CDR3 region has 17 residues. The CDR3 DNA reads TGTGCCAGCAGCTTAGGACACAGCTCGACGCTAATTTACGAGCAGTACTTC. Encoded protein: CASSLGHSSTLIYEQYF.

The V gene is TRBV10-3, the J gene TRBJ2-5; D is unresolved. The V gene's germline CDR1 is ENHRY and CDR2 SYGVKD. V gave up 3 bases and J gave up 2 bases, with 10 bases separating them. The CDR3 has 14 amino acids. CDR3 loop: CAISDPGLQETQYF. DNA for the CDR3: TGTGCCATCAGTGACCCGGGCCTTCAAGAGACCCAGTACTTC.

This clonotype was picked up many times. The gene calls are TRBV29-1 and TRBJ2-1; 12 nucleotides match TRBD1. This CDR3 is built from 15 residues. The germline CDR1 and CDR2 sequences are SQVTM and ANQGSEA. The V and J ends lost 7 bases and 8 bases, in that order; junction bases with no gene match: 12. Written as DNA, the CDR3 is TGCAGCGCCAATACTAGGGACAGGGGGCGTTATGAGCAGTTCTTC. Its protein product is CSANTRDRGRYEQFF.

The table lists this clonotype with many counts. The chain joins TRBV28 to TRBJ2-5, with D perhaps TRBD1 (6 bases). Germline CDR1 and CDR2: MDHEN and SYDVKM. The CDR3 is 14 residues long. The germline V and J ends were trimmed by 7 bases and 6 bases, with 18 bases remaining between them. As DNA, the CDR3 is TGTGCCAGCACCACACCCGCTACAGGGCAGACCCAGTACTTC. It yields the protein CASTTPATGQTQYF.

This clonotype was detected a few times. The chain couples TRBV7-2 to TRBJ2-5; TRBD2 agrees at 12 bases. This CDR3 contains 16 residues. J gave up 4 bases and V 2 bases, and 5 bases lay outside the gene matches. Per germline, CDR1 SGHTA and CDR2 FQGNSA. CDR3 in amino acids: CASSLRTSGVVETQYF. In DNA, the CDR3 is TGTGCCAGCAGCTTACGGACTAGCGGGGTGGTAGAGACCCAGTACTTC.

This clonotype was detected ten times or more. The J gene is TRBJ2-3, the V gene TRBV6-5; D not resolved. The germline gives CDR1 MNHEY, CDR2 SVGAGI. Trimming removed 0 bases from V and 1 base from J, with 8 bases in between. CDR3 size: 15 residues. Here the CDR3 reads CASSYSGIGTDTQYF. DNA of the CDR3: TGTGCCAGCAGTTACTCGGGGATCGGCACAGATACGCAGTATTTT.

This clonotype was recorded a few times. At one end the junction does not follow the germline gene, possibly because of a read error. This chain connects TRBV3-1 to TRBJ2-5; D call uncertain. Germline CDR1 reads LGHDT; CDR2 reads YNNKEL (reference sequence). CDR3 length: 13 residues. The CDR3 here is CAGSPFLWETQYF. The CDR3 nucleotides read TGTGCCGGCAGCCCTTTTCTATGGGAGACCCAGTACTTC.

The J gene is TRBJ1-1, the V gene TRBV9; D remains unclear. Germline assignment: CDR1 SGDLS and CDR2 YYNGEE. This CDR3 spans 14 amino acids. The V gene lost 3 bases and the J gene lost 5 bases, with 14 bases spanning the gap. The chain's CDR3 is CASSAPPEGTEAFF. The CDR3 DNA reads as TGTGCCAGCAGCGCCCCCCCGGAAGGGACTGAAGCTTTCTTT.

Of note for this clonotype: One base away lies a much larger clone, so this may be a sequencing read error. CDR3 region: CASSYTTESSYEQYF. The CDR3 region has the DNA TGTGCCAGCAGTTACACGACAGAGAGCTCCTACGAGCAGTACTTC. This chain links TRBV6-6 with TRBJ2-7, with a weak D call TRBD1 (5 bases). V lost 2 bases, J lost 0 bases, and 11 bases lay in between. Germline V gives CDR1 MNHNY, CDR2 SVGAGI (reference sequence). This CDR3 is 15 amino acids long.

The chain employs TRBV29-1 and TRBJ2-3; the match to TRBD1 covers 7 bases. Trimming cost V 5 bases and J 2 bases; bases outside gene matches: 4. Germline CDR1 SQVTM, CDR2 ANQGSEA. The CDR3 loop spans 13 amino acids. DNA for the CDR3: TGCAGCGTTAGGGGGACAGTCACAGATACGCAGTATTTT. The encoded protein is CSVRGTVTDTQYF.

The V and J genes are TRBV28 and TRBJ2-5; TRBD1 agrees at 7 bases. This CDR3 comprises 17 residues. V lost 6 bases to trimming and J lost 0 bases; unmatched junction nucleotides: 13. Germline V gene sequence: CDR1 MDHEN, CDR2 SYDVKM. CDR3 nucleotides: TGTGCCAGCAGCGGGGACAGAGTAGCTCGGTACCAAGAGACCCAGTACTTC. Its protein is CASSGDRVARYQETQYF.

The chain carries TRBV20-1 and TRBJ2-3; 8 positions agree with TRBD2. Germline V gene sequence: CDR1 DFQATT, CDR2 SNEGSKA (reference sequence). The CDR3 covers 14 residues. The V gene end was trimmed by 2 bases and the J gene end by 6 bases; junction bases not matched to a gene: 7. CDR3 sequence reads: CSARSSGGADTQYF. The CDR3 DNA reads as TGCAGTGCTAGATCCAGCGGGGGCGCGGATACGCAGTATTTT.